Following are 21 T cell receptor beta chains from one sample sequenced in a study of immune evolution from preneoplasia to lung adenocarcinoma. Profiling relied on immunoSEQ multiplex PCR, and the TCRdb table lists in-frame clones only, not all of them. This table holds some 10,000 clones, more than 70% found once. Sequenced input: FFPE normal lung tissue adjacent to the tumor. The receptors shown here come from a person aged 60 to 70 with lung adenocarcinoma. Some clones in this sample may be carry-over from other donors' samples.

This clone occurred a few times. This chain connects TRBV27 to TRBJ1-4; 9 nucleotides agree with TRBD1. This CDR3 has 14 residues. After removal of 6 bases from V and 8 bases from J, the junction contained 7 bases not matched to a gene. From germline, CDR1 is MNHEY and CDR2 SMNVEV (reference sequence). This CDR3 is CASSPGQGNEKLFF. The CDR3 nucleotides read TGTGCCAGCAGCCCGGGACAGGGTAACGAAAAACTGTTTTTT.

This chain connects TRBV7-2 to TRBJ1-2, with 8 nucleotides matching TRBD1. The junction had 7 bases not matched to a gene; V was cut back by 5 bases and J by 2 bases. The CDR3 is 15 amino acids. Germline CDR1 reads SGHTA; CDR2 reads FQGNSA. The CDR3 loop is CASSETGAVNYGYTF. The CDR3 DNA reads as TGTGCCAGCAGCGAGACAGGGGCAGTAAACTATGGCTACACCTTC. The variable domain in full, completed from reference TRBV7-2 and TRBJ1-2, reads GAGVSQSPSNKVTEKGKDVELRCDPISGHTALYWYRQSLGQGLEFLIYFQGNSAPDKSGLPSDRFSAERTGGSVSTLTIQRTQQEDSAVYLCASSETGAVNYGYTFGSGTRLTVV.

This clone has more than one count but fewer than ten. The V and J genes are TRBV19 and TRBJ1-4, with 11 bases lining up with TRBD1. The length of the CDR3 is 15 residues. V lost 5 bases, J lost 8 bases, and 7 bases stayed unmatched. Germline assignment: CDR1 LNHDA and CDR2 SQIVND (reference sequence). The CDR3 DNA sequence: TGTGCCAGTAGTGCTGGGACAGGGGGAGTCGAAAAACTGTTTTTT. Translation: CASSAGTGGVEKLFF. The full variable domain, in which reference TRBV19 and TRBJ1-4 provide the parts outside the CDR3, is DGGITQSPKYLFRKEGQNVTLSCEQNLNHDAMYWYRQDPGQGLRLIYYSQIVNDFQKGDIAEGYSVSREKKESFPLTVTSAQKNPTAFYLCASSAGTGGVEKLFFGSGTQLSVL.

The CDR3 nucleotides are TGTGCCAGCAGCTTGGCAGGGAAATCTGAAGCTTTCTTT. Its translation is CASSLAGKSEAFF. This chain joins TRBV7-9 and TRBJ1-1; TRBD1 is a possible D gene (5 bases). This CDR3 contains 13 residues. The germline V and J ends were trimmed by 3 bases and 6 bases, with 11 bases remaining between them. The germline V gene encodes CDR1 SEHNR and CDR2 FQNEAQ (reference sequence).

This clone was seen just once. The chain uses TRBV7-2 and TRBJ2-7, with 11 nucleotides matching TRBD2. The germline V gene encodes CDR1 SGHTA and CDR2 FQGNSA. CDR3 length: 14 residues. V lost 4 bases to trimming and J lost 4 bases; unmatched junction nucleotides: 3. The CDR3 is CASSSSSGRYEQYF. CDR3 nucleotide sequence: TGTGCCAGCAGCTCGTCTAGCGGGAGGTACGAGCAGTACTTC. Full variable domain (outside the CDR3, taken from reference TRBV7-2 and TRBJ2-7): GAGVSQSPSNKVTEKGKDVELRCDPISGHTALYWYRQSLGQGLEFLIYFQGNSAPDKSGLPSDRFSAERTGGSVSTLTIQRTQQEDSAVYLCASSSSSGRYEQYFGPGTRLTVT.

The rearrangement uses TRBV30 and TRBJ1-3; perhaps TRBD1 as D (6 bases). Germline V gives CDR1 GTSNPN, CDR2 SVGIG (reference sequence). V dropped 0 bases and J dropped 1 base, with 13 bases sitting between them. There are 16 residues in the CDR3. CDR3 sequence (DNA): TGTGCCTGGAGTGTACTGGGGGCCCAATCTGGAAACACCATATATTTT. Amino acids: CAWSVLGAQSGNTIYF.

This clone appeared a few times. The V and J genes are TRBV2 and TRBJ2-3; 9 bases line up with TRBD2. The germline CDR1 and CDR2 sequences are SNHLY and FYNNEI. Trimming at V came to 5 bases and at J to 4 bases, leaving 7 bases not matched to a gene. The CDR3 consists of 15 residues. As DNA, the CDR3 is TGTGCCAGCAGTTCCTCTAGCGGGGTGGCAGATACGCAGTATTTT. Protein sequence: CASSSSSGVADTQYF. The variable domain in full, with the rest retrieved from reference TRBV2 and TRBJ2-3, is EPEVTQTPSHQVTQMGQEVILRCVPISNHLYFYWYRQILGQKVEFLVSFYNNEISEKSEIFDDQFSVERPDGSNFTLKIRSTKLEDSAMYFCASSSSSGVADTQYFGPGTRLTVL.

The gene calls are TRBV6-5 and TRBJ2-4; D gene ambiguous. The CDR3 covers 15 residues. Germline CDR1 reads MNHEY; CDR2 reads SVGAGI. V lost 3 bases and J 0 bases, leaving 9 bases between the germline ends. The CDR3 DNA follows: TGTGCCAGCAGTTATTCCTTCTCAGCCAAAAACATTCAGTACTTC. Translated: CASSYSFSAKNIQYF.

CDR3 sequence (DNA): TGTGCCAGCAGTCTGCTAGGGGACAGGAATGAAGCTTTCTTT. Translation gives CASSLLGDRNEAFF. The rearrangement joins TRBV5-6 to TRBJ1-1, with 8 bases that match TRBD1. The CDR3 covers 14 residues. Germline trimming cut 5 bases from V and 7 bases from J; bases unmatched to any gene: 10. Germline CDR1 is SGHDT and CDR2 is YYEEEE.

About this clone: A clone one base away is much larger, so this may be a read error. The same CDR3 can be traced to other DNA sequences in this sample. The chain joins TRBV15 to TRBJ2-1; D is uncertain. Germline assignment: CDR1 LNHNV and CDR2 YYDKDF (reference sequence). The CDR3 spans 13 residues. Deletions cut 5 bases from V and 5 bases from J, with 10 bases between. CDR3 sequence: CATSRAQHNEQFF. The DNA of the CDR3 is TGTGCCACCAGCCGGGCTCAACACAATGAGCAGTTCTTC. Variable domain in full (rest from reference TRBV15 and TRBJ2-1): DAMVIQNPRYQVTQFGKPVTLSCSQTLNHNVMYWYQQKSSQAPKLLFHYYDKDFNNEADTPDNFQSRRPNTSFCFLDIRSPGLGDTAMYLCATSRAQHNEQFFGPGTRLTVL.

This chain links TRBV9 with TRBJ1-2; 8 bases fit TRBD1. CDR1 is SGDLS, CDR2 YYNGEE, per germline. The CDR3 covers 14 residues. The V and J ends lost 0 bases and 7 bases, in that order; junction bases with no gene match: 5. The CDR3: CASSVGQGIGGYTF. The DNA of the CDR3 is TGTGCCAGCAGCGTAGGACAGGGGATAGGTGGCTACACCTTC. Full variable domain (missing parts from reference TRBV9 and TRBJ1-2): DSGVTQTPKHLITATGQRVTLRCSPRSGDLSVYWYQQSLDQGLQFLIQYYNGEERAKGNILERFSAQQFPDLHSELNLSSLELGDSALYFCASSVGQGIGGYTFGSGTRLTVV.

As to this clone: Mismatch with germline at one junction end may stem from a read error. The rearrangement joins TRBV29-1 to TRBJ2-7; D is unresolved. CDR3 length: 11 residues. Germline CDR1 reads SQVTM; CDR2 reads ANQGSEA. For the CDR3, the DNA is TGCAGCGCTGAAAATTCCTACGAGCAGTACTTC. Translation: CSAENSYEQYF.

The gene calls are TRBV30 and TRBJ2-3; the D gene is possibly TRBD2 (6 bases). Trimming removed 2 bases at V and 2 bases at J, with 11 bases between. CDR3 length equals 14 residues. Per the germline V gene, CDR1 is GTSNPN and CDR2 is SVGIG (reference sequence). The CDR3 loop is CAWSRRELTDTQYF. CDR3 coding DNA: TGTGCCTGGAGTAGGCGGGAACTCACAGATACGCAGTATTTT.

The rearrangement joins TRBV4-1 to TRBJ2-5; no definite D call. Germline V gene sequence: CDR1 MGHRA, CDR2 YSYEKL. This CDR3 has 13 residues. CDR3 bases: TGCGCTCATCGTAATGGATCTCAAGAGACCCAGTACTTC. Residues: CAHRNGSQETQYF.

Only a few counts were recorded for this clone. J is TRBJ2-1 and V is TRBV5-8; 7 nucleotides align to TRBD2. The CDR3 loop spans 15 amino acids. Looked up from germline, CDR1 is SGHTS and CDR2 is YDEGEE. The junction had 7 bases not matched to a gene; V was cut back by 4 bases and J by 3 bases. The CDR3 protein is CASSPRGRGYNEQFF. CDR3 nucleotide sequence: TGTGCCAGCAGCCCCCGCGGGAGAGGCTACAATGAGCAGTTCTTC.

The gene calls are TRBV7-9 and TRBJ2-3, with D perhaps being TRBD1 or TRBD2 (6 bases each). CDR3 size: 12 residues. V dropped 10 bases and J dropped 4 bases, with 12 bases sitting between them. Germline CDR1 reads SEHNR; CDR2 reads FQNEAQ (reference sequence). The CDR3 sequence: CATRGPADTQYF. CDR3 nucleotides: TGTGCCACCCGGGGGCCGGCAGATACGCAGTATTTT. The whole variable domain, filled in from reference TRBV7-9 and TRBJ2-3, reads DTGVSQNPRHKITKRGQNVTFRCDPISEHNRLYWYRQTLGQGPEFLTYFQNEAQLEKSRLLSDRFSAERPKGSFSTLEIQRTEQGDSAMYLCATRGPADTQYFGPGTRLTVL.

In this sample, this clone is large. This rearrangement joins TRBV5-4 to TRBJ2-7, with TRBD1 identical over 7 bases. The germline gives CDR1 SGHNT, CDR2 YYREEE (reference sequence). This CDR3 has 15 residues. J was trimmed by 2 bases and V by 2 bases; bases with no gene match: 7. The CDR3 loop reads CASSFRTGEAYEQYF. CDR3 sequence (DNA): TGTGCCAGCAGCTTTCGGACAGGAGAAGCCTACGAGCAGTACTTC.

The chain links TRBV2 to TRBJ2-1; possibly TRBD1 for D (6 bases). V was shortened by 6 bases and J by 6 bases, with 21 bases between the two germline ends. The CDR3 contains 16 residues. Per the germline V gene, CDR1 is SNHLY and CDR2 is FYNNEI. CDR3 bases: TGTGCCAGCAGGGGCCAGGGGCAGGGCAGTTTCAATGAGCAGTTCTTC. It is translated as CASRGQGQGSFNEQFF.

The chain's CDR3 is CASSSGLAGSEQFF. CDR3 nucleotide sequence: TGTGCCAGCAGCTCTGGACTAGCGGGAAGTGAGCAGTTCTTC. The chain employs TRBV11-2 and TRBJ2-1, with TRBD2 matching 12 bases. The V gene's germline CDR1 is SGHAT and CDR2 FQNNGV. This CDR3 region has 14 residues. Trimming cost V 4 bases and J 9 bases; bases outside gene matches: 4.

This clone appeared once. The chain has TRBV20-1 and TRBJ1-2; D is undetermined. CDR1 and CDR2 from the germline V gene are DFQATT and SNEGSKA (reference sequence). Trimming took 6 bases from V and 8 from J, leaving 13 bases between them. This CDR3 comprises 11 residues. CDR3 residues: CSAPMNRGYTF. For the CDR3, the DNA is TGCAGTGCCCCGATGAACCGCGGCTACACCTTC.

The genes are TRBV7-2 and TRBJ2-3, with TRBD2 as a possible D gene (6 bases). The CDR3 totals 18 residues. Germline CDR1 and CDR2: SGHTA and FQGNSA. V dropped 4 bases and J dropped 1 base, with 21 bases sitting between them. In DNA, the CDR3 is TGTGCCAGCAGCTCCCGAATCCTCCTAGCGACTGGCACAGATACGCAGTATTTT. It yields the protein CASSSRILLATGTDTQYF. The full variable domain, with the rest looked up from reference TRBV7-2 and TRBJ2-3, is GAGVSQSPSNKVTEKGKDVELRCDPISGHTALYWYRQSLGQGLEFLIYFQGNSAPDKSGLPSDRFSAERTGGSVSTLTIQRTQQEDSAVYLCASSSRILLATGTDTQYFGPGTRLTVL.